This entry lists 29 T cell receptor beta chains sequenced from one sample in a study of regulatory T cells in long-lasting Graves disease. Assembly of TCR beta libraries relied on iRepertoire HTBI primers together with Arm-PCR of CDR3 regions. TCRdb used MiXCR to reprocess the multiplex PCR reads, holding one entry per CDR3 protein. This table holds 350,000 to 500,000 distinct CDR3 sequences, approximately 16% found once. Time point noted: newly diagnosed GD, antithyroid drugs for less than 3 months. Extracted RNA from PBMCs served as the source of the TCR library. The data also belong to a second study, concerning T cells in Graves' hyperthyroidism and ophthalmopathy.

The material was peripheral blood mononuclear cells (PBMCs), obtained at new diagnosis, from a patient treated with antithyroid drugs. These receptors originate from a woman in her 30s with Graves disease.

The V gene is TRBV4-1, the J gene TRBJ1-5; TRBD1 agrees at 8 bases. In germline, CDR1 is MGHRA, CDR2 YSYEKL. The CDR3 length is 16 residues. Trimming removed 0 bases from V and 6 bases from J; junction bases left unmatched: 7. CDR3 DNA: TGCGCCAGCAGCCAAGACAGGGGGCGACAAGTTCAGCCCCAGCATTTT. Amino acids: CASSQDRGRQVQPQHF.

This clonotype was recorded at least ten times. V is TRBV7-6 and J is TRBJ2-1, with D perhaps TRBD2 (6 bases). This CDR3 region has 14 residues. The germline V gene has CDR1 SGHVS and CDR2 FNYEAQ. The V and J ends lost 3 bases and 7 bases respectively, with 13 bases between them. The CDR3 DNA follows: TGTGCCAGCAGCTTCCAGACTAGATCGAATGAGCAGTTCTTC. Its translation: CASSFQTRSNEQFF.

V is TRBV19 and J is TRBJ2-7; D is uncertain. Trimming removed 5 bases at V and 4 bases at J, with 15 bases between. CDR3 length equals 14 residues. CDR1 and CDR2 from the germline V gene are LNHDA and SQIVND (reference sequence). In DNA, the CDR3 is TGTGCCAGTAGTCTAGGACGTAGAGGTTACGAGCAGTACTTC. It codes for CASSLGRRGYEQYF. Variable domain in full (rest from reference TRBV19 and TRBJ2-7): DGGITQSPKYLFRKEGQNVTLSCEQNLNHDAMYWYRQDPGQGLRLIYYSQIVNDFQKGDIAEGYSVSREKKESFPLTVTSAQKNPTAFYLCASSLGRRGYEQYFGPGTRLTVT.

The sample holds a few counts of this clonotype. The chain links TRBV27 to TRBJ2-2; D possibly corresponds to TRBD2 (5 bases). The CDR3 contains 15 residues. The germline CDR1 and CDR2 sequences are MNHEY and SMNVEV (reference sequence). Trimming cost V 0 bases and J 7 bases, with 12 bases left between them. CDR3 in DNA: TGTGCCAGCAGTTTATCGAGAAGCGGTGGCGGGGAGCTGTTTTTT. It specifies CASSLSRSGGGELFF.

Many counts were recorded for this clonotype. Here the CDR3 reads CASSLGQGASDTQYF. The CDR3 bases are TGTGCCAGCAGCTTGGGACAGGGGGCTTCAGATACGCAGTATTTT. This sequence joins TRBV5-8 and TRBJ2-3; 10 bases are a match to TRBD1. This CDR3 has 15 amino acids. CDR1 SGHTS and CDR2 YDEGEE come from the germline V gene. V shed 0 bases, J shed 4 bases, and the junction held 2 bases outside the gene matches.

This clonotype was observed a few times. This sequence joins TRBV6-1 and TRBJ2-1; 13 bases match TRBD2. The junction had 10 bases not matched to a gene; V was cut back by 6 bases and J by 5 bases. Germline V gene sequence: CDR1 MNHNS, CDR2 SASEGT. The CDR3 is 17 amino acids. The CDR3 nucleotides read TGTGCCAGCAGCCGTCGTGCCGGGACTAGCGGGAACAATGAGCAGTTCTTC. The encoded protein is CASSRRAGTSGNNEQFF.

This clonotype was found many times. The chain combines TRBV7-9 with TRBJ2-7; 10 bases align to TRBD2. Unmatched junction bases numbered 4, after V lost 3 bases and J lost 5 bases. Per germline, CDR1 SEHNR and CDR2 FQNEAQ (reference sequence). There are 14 residues in the CDR3. This CDR3 reads CASSFLAGVNEQYF. For the CDR3, the DNA is TGTGCCAGCAGCTTTCTAGCGGGAGTGAACGAGCAGTACTTC.

This clonotype was counted between two and nine times. V is TRBV12-3 or TRBV12-4 and J is TRBJ1-5; D ambiguous. V lost 4 bases to trimming and J lost 7 bases, with 23 bases between them. This CDR3 has 17 residues. As DNA, the CDR3 is TGTGCCAGCAGTTCCGCGGGCTCCTCCCGGACGGGACAGCCCCAGCATTTT. It codes for CASSSAGSSRTGQPQHF.

This clonotype came up once. The chain combines TRBV30 with TRBJ2-2; perhaps D is TRBD1 or TRBD2 (6 bases each). This CDR3 has 17 amino acids. The ends were cut back, 1 base at V and 2 bases at J, with 17 bases in the middle. Germline CDR1 is GTSNPN and CDR2 is SVGIG (reference sequence). CDR3 DNA: TGTGCCTGGAGTGGGGTTAGGGGGAGGCAAAACACCGGGGAGCTGTTTTTT. Protein product: CAWSGVRGRQNTGELFF.

At least ten counts were recorded for this clonotype. This chain connects TRBV25-1 to TRBJ2-1, with D perhaps matching TRBD1 (5 bases). The CDR3 covers 14 residues. Germline CDR1 and CDR2: MGHDK and SYGVNS. The germline V and J ends were trimmed by 3 bases and 6 bases, with 12 bases remaining between them. The CDR3 spells CASSEPKRGNEQFF. In nucleotides, the CDR3 is TGTGCCAGCAGTGAGCCGAAAAGGGGCAATGAGCAGTTCTTC.

This clonotype was detected ten times or more. V gene TRBV4-3 combines with J gene TRBJ2-7; 8 nucleotides match TRBD2. The CDR3 sequence is 16 residues long. Germline CDR1 LGHNA, CDR2 YSLEER. The junction had 8 bases not matched to a gene; V was cut back by 1 base and J by 3 bases. CDR3 amino acids: CASSQGSGSRGYEQYF. In nucleotides, the CDR3 is TGCGCCAGCAGCCAAGGGAGCGGGAGTAGGGGCTACGAGCAGTACTTC.

This clonotype was seen repeatedly, ten times or more. This chain joins TRBV6-4 and TRBJ1-1, with 9 nucleotides matching TRBD1. The length of the CDR3 is 16 residues. CDR1 MRHNA and CDR2 SNTAGT come from the germline V gene. The V and J ends lost 6 bases and 0 bases, in that order; junction bases with no gene match: 8. CDR3 DNA sequence: TGTGCCAGCAGCTCCCGTAACAGGGGGCTGAACACTGAAGCTTTCTTT. Protein product: CASSSRNRGLNTEAFF.

Only a few counts were recorded for this clonotype. The V gene is TRBV20-1, the J gene TRBJ2-3, with D uncertain. This CDR3 is 13 amino acids long. Germline CDR1 is DFQATT and CDR2 is SNEGSKA (reference sequence). V lost 0 bases, J lost 2 bases, and 6 bases lay in between. The CDR3 region is CSARDQTTDTQYF. As DNA, the CDR3 is TGCAGTGCTAGAGACCAGACCACAGATACGCAGTATTTT.

This clonotype was counted between two and nine times. The chain combines TRBV27 with TRBJ1-5; D may be TRBD1 (5 bases). The CDR3 runs to 13 residues. V lost 5 bases and J lost 5, with 10 bases in between. Germline V gene sequence: CDR1 MNHEY, CDR2 SMNVEV (reference sequence). CDR3 sequence (DNA): TGTGCCAGCAGTGAGACAGTCTATCAGCCCCAGCATTTT. Protein product: CASSETVYQPQHF.

The V call is TRBV29-1, the J call TRBJ1-2, with D perhaps matching TRBD1 (6 bases). CDR1 and CDR2 (germline): SQVTM, ANQGSEA. The V gene lost 3 bases and the J gene lost 2 bases, with 10 bases spanning the gap. The CDR3 is 13 residues long. The CDR3 protein is CSVEETGNYGYTF. The CDR3 DNA is TGCAGCGTTGAGGAGACAGGAAACTATGGCTACACCTTC.

This sequence joins TRBV19 and TRBJ2-5; D is ambiguous. Germline CDR1 LNHDA, CDR2 SQIVND (reference sequence). V shed 1 base and J shed 2 bases, with 11 bases lying between them. The CDR3 is 15 amino acids. The CDR3 spells CASSIAMGRQETQYF. In DNA, the CDR3 is TGTGCCAGTAGTATAGCAATGGGTCGGCAAGAGACCCAGTACTTC.

A few counts support this clonotype. V usage is TRBV7-2 and J usage is TRBJ1-1, with D tentatively TRBD1 (5 bases). This CDR3 contains 14 residues. Per germline, CDR1 SGHTA and CDR2 FQGNSA. V lost 1 base and J lost 9, with 15 bases in between. The CDR3 coding sequence is TGTGCCAGCAGCTTAGATCGAGGGGATGAGAAAGCTTTCTTT. Translated: CASSLDRGDEKAFF.

This clonotype was found many times. The CDR3, as DNA: TGTGCCAGCAGTTACTCCCATCAGGTGAACACCGGGGAGCTGTTTTTT. It encodes CASSYSHQVNTGELFF. The chain combines TRBV6-5 with TRBJ2-2; D remains ambiguous. The CDR3 runs 16 residues. V lost 0 bases and J 1 base, leaving 9 bases between the germline ends. Germline assignment: CDR1 MNHEY and CDR2 SVGAGI.

This clonotype was recorded at least ten times. This chain links TRBV30 with TRBJ1-5, with TRBD1 identical over 8 bases. Germline CDR1 GTSNPN, CDR2 SVGIG (reference sequence). V shed 2 bases and J 5 bases; nucleotides not matched to a gene: 8. The CDR3 contains 15 residues. CDR3 sequence reads: CAWSSGGSPYQPQHF. In DNA form, the CDR3 reads TGTGCCTGGAGTTCAGGGGGCAGCCCCTATCAGCCCCAGCATTTT.

This clonotype was seen at least ten times. The chain carries TRBV7-2 and TRBJ1-3; D call uncertain. From germline, CDR1 is SGHTA and CDR2 FQGNSA. V was cut by 5 bases and J by 9 bases, with 23 bases left in between. The CDR3 has 16 residues. Here the CDR3 reads CASSQYPGAYSSTIYF. The CDR3 DNA follows: TGTGCCAGCAGCCAATACCCGGGTGCCTACTCTAGCACCATATATTTT. Supplemented by reference TRBV7-2 and TRBJ1-3, the full variable domain reads GAGVSQSPSNKVTEKGKDVELRCDPISGHTALYWYRQSLGQGLEFLIYFQGNSAPDKSGLPSDRFSAERTGGSVSTLTIQRTQQEDSAVYLCASSQYPGAYSSTIYFGEGSWLTVV.

This clonotype was seen a handful of times. J is TRBJ2-1 and V is TRBV7-2, with D hard to call. From germline, CDR1 is SGHTA and CDR2 FQGNSA. With 7 bases removed from V and 0 bases from J, the gap between germline ends came to 7 bases. The CDR3 runs to 13 residues. In nucleotides, the CDR3 is TGTGCCAGCACCGATAGCTCCTACAATGAGCAGTTCTTC. This codes for CASTDSSYNEQFF. The full variable domain, its missing parts supplied by reference TRBV7-2 and TRBJ2-1, is GAGVSQSPSNKVTEKGKDVELRCDPISGHTALYWYRQSLGQGLEFLIYFQGNSAPDKSGLPSDRFSAERTGGSVSTLTIQRTQQEDSAVYLCASTDSSYNEQFFGPGTRLTVL.

This chain links TRBV19 with TRBJ2-1; a possible D gene is TRBD2 (6 bases). The DNA end lines up better with TRBJ2-5; the J call may be wrong. The CDR3 extends over 16 amino acids. Germline values: CDR1 LNHDA, CDR2 SQIVND (reference sequence). The CDR3 nucleotides are TGTGCCAGTAGTAAGAACGGAGGGACTCCAGGGGAGACCCAGTACTTC. This translates into CASSKNGGTPGETQYF.

This clonotype was counted at least ten times. The chain couples TRBV4-2 to TRBJ2-7, with 11 bases fitting TRBD1. V lost 1 base and J lost 4; bases outside the gene matches: 9. Germline CDR1 and CDR2: LGHNA and YNFKEQ. This CDR3 region has 17 residues. CDR3 DNA: TGTGCCAGCAGCCAAGGGACAGGGGGCGTAAAAGGGTACGAGCAGTACTTC. Amino acids: CASSQGTGGVKGYEQYF.

This clonotype came up many times. The J gene is TRBJ1-1, the V gene TRBV7-8; 8 nucleotides match TRBD1. The CDR3 consists of 16 residues. With V trimmed by 6 bases and J by 0 bases, 9 bases remained unmatched. The germline V gene has CDR1 SGHVS and CDR2 FQNEAQ. CDR3 DNA: TGTGCCAGCAGAGGAAACAGGGGGGGAATGAACACTGAAGCTTTCTTT. Translated: CASRGNRGGMNTEAFF.

This clonotype was detected ten times or more. The J gene is TRBJ2-1, the V gene TRBV6-2 or TRBV6-3; tentatively, D is TRBD1 or TRBD2 (5 bases each). The V gene's germline CDR1 is MNHEY and CDR2 SVGEGT. V lost 4 bases and J 0 bases, leaving 19 bases between the germline ends. The length of the CDR3 is 18 residues. The CDR3 loop reads CASSSRGRSRGSYNEQFF. The CDR3 DNA is TGTGCCAGCAGTTCACGGGGACGCTCCCGCGGCTCCTACAATGAGCAGTTCTTC.

This clonotype was seen more than once but under ten times. The chain employs TRBV20-1 and TRBJ1-1; tentatively, D is TRBD1 (6 bases). The V gene's germline CDR1 is DFQATT and CDR2 SNEGSKA (reference sequence). The CDR3 consists of 13 residues. Trimming pared 3 bases from V and 0 bases from J, leaving 8 bases between. The CDR3 DNA reads as TGCAGTGCTAGTGGGACAATGAACACTGAAGCTTTCTTT. Its translation is CSASGTMNTEAFF.

The table lists this clonotype with a few counts. One junction end does not reproduce the germline sequence, and a read error may be involved. The chain recombines TRBV10-2 with TRBJ1-2; 11 nucleotides agree with TRBD1. The germline CDR1 and CDR2 sequences are WSHSY and SAAADI. The CDR3 length is 16 residues. CDR3 in amino acids: CAGSETGTGGLDGYTF. The CDR3 coding sequence is TGCGCCGGCAGTGAGACCGGGACAGGGGGATTGGATGGCTACACCTTC.

The chain has TRBV18 and TRBJ2-3; D is uncertain. Germline assignment: CDR1 KGHSH and CDR2 LQKENI. This CDR3 spans 16 amino acids. V was clipped by 0 bases and J by 3 bases, with 13 bases between them. CDR3 region: CASSPPSLSGTDTQYF. The CDR3 nucleotides are TGTGCCAGCTCACCACCGTCCCTGAGTGGGACAGATACGCAGTATTTT. The variable domain in full, completed from reference TRBV18 and TRBJ2-3, reads NAGVMQNPRHLVRRRGQEARLRCSPMKGHSHVYWYRQLPEEGLKFMVYLQKENIIDESGMPKERFSAEFPKEGPSILRIQQVVRGDSAAYFCASSPPSLSGTDTQYFGPGTRLTVL.

In this sample, this clonotype turned up a few times. CDR3 in DNA: TGTGCCAGCAGTCCCCGACCCGCGGACCCCACCGGGGAGCTGTTTTTT. This gives the protein CASSPRPADPTGELFF. V is TRBV6-2 or TRBV6-3 and J is TRBJ2-2; the D is unclear. This CDR3 is 16 amino acids long. The germline V gene has CDR1 MNHEY and CDR2 SVGEGT. V was trimmed by 5 bases and J by 4 bases, leaving 17 bases between them.